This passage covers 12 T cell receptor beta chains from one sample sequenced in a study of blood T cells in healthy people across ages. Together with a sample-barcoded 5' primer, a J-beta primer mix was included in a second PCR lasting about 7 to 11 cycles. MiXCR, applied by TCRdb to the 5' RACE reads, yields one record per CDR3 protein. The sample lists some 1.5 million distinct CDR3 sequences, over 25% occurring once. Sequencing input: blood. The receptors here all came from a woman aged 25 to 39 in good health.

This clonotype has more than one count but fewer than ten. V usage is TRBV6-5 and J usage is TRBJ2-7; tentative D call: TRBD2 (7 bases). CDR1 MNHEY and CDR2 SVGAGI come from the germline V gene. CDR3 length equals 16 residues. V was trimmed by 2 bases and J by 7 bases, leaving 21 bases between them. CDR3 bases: TGTGCCAGCAGTTACCCCACCATGGGGGGGCGTATGGAGCAGTACTTC. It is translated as CASSYPTMGGRMEQYF.

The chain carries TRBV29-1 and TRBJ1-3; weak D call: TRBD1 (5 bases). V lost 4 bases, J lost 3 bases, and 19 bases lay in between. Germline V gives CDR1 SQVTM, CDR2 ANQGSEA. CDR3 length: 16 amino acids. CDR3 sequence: CSVGGQGGVGGNTIYF. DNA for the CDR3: TGCAGCGTTGGTGGGCAGGGAGGAGTCGGTGGAAACACCATATATTTT.

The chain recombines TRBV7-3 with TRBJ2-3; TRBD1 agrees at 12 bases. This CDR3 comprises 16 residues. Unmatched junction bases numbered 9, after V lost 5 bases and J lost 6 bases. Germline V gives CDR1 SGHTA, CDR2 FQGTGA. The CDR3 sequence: CASSPRGTGGEDTQYF. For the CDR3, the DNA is TGTGCCAGCAGCCCCCGAGGGACAGGGGGCGAGGATACGCAGTATTTT.

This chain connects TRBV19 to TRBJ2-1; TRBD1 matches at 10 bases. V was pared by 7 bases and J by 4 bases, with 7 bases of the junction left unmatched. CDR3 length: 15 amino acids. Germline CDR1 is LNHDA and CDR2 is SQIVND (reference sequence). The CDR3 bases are TGTGCCAGTACCCTGACAGGGGGCTTTTACAATGAGCAGTTCTTC. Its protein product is CASTLTGGFYNEQFF.

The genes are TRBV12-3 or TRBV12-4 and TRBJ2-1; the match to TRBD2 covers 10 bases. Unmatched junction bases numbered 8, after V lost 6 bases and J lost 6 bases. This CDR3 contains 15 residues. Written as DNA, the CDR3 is TGTGCCAGCAGCCTGAGCGGGAGGGGGTGCAATGAGCAGTTCTTC. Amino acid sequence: CASSLSGRGCNEQFF.

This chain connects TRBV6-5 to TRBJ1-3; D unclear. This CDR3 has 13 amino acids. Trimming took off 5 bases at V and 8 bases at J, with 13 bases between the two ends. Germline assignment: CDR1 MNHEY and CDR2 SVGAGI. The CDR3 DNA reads TGTGCCAGCAGTCCTGAACGGTCGGACACCATATATTTT. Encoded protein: CASSPERSDTIYF.

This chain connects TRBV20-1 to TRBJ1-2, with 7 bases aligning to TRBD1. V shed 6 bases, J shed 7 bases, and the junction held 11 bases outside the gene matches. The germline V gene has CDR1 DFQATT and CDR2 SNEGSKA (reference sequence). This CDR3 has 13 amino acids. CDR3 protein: CSAVEGGASGYTF. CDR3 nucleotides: TGCAGTGCCGTGGAAGGGGGCGCTTCTGGCTACACCTTC.

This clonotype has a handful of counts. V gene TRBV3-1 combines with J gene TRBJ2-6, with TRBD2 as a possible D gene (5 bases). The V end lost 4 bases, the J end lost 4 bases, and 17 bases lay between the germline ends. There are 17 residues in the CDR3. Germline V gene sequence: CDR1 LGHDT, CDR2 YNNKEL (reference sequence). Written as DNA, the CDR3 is TGTGCCAGCAGCCCGGGGAGAGGATCTACCGGGGCCAACGTCCTGACTTTC. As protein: CASSPGRGSTGANVLTF. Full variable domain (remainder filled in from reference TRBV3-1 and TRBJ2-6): DTAVSQTPKYLVTQMGNDKSIKCEQNLGHDTMYWYKQDSKKFLKIMFSYNNKELIINETVPNRFSPKSPDKAHLNLHINSLELGDSAVYFCASSPGRGSTGANVLTFGAGSRLTVL.

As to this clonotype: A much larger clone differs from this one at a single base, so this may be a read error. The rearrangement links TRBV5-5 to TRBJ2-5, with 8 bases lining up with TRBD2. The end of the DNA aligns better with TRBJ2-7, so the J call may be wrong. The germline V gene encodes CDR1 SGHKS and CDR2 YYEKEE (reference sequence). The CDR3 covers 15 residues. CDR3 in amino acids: CASSSYGTSSYEQYF. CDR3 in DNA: TGTGCCAGCAGCTCCTATGGGACTAGTAGCTACGAGCAGTACTTC.

CDR3 nucleotide sequence: TGTGCCAGCAGCCCGGTGGGACTAGTCGAGCAGTACTTC. This codes for CASSPVGLVEQYF. The rearrangement uses TRBV4-2 and TRBJ2-4, with TRBD2 matching over 8 bases. The DNA matches TRBJ2-7 better at its end, which makes the J call doubtful. This CDR3 spans 13 amino acids. In germline, CDR1 is LGHNA, CDR2 YNFKEQ.

In DNA, the CDR3 is TGTGCCAGCAGCCCGGGACAGGGGCGACTGAACACTGAAGCTTTCTTT. This encodes CASSPGQGRLNTEAFF. The rearrangement uses TRBV5-6 and TRBJ1-1; 10 nucleotides agree with TRBD1. Per germline, CDR1 SGHDT and CDR2 YYEEEE. V lost 4 bases, J lost 0 bases, and 6 bases stayed unmatched. The CDR3 length is 16 residues.

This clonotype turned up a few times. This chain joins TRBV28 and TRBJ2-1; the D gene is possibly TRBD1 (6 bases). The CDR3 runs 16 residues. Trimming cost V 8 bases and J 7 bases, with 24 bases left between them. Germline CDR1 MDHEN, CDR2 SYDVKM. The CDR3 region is CASSYNSRGRPNEQFF. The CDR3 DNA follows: TGTGCCAGCTCTTACAACAGCAGGGGTCGACCGAATGAGCAGTTCTTC.